A selection of T cell receptor beta chains follows, all from one sample in a study of blood T cell repertoires in COVID-19. Clones were sequenced by immunoSEQ multiplex PCR, and TCRdb holds only the in-frame ones, with some missing. The sample carries some 260,000 clones, around four fifths recorded once. The sequencing input was peripheral blood. The source is a woman between 40 and 50 years old with active or convalescent COVID-19. Both conserved end residues are part of each CDR3. A D gene is named only where the DNA matches it firmly. Rows may omit the clone size; those that give it use once, few, many or a size class.

CDR3	DNA	V	J	D	size
CASSLARGTGANVLTF	TGTGCCAGCAGCCTCGCCAGGGGCACTGGGGCCAACGTCCTGACTTTC	TRBV14	TRBJ2-6	NA	NA
CASSMDRELSGYTF	TGTGCCAGTAGTATGGACAGGGAACTCTCTGGCTACACCTTC	TRBV19	TRBJ1-2	TRBD1	NA
CASSSLKGAVTQYF	TGTGCCAGCAGTTCCCTTAAGGGGGCCGTGACCCAGTACTTC	TRBV28	TRBJ2-5	TRBD1	once
CASRPTGTNTEAFF	TGTGCCAGCAGACCTACAGGGACGAACACTGAAGCTTTCTTT	TRBV6-5	TRBJ1-1	NA	NA
CASSLVPSGDRVIGGYTF	TGTGCCAGCAGCTTAGTACCCTCCGGGGACAGGGTGATAGGAGGCTACACCTTC	TRBV7-9	TRBJ1-2	TRBD1	NA
CASSLSLGPLQETQYF	TGCGCCAGCAGCTTGTCTTTGGGCCCCCTACAAGAGACCCAGTACTTC	TRBV5-1	TRBJ2-5	NA	NA
CASSPGPRGGYTF	TGCGCCAGCAGTCCGGGCCCCCGGGGTGGCTACACCTTC	TRBV10-1	TRBJ1-2	NA	NA
CASGPGQTANEKLFF	TGTGCTAGTGGACCGGGACAGACTGCTAATGAAAAACTGTTTTTT	TRBV12-5	TRBJ1-4	TRBD1	NA
CASRNSPGQVPRTLHF	TGTGCAAGTCGAAATTCTCCGGGACAGGTACCACGAACCCTCCACTTT	TRBV12-2	TRBJ1-6	NA	NA
CASSRGGLYNEQFF	TGTGCCAGCAGCCGCGGGGGTTTATACAATGAGCAGTTCTTC	TRBV2	TRBJ2-1	TRBD2	NA
CASSLIWQGNTIYF	TGTGCCAGCAGTTTAATTTGGCAGGGAAACACCATATATTTT	TRBV28	TRBJ1-3	NA	NA
CASSRTLQGNYGYTF	TGTGCCAGCAGCCGGACGCTTCAGGGTAACTATGGCTACACCTTC	TRBV9	TRBJ1-2	NA	NA
CASSRPRQENEKLFF	TGTGCCAGTAGTAGACCCAGACAGGAGAATGAAAAACTGTTTTTT	TRBV19	TRBJ1-4	NA	few
CASSYVTGESYEQYF	TGTGCCAGCAGTTACGTCACAGGGGAGTCCTACGAGCAGTACTTC	TRBV6-6	TRBJ2-7	TRBD1	NA
CASSLEGGVQPQHF	TGTGCCAGCAGCTTGGAAGGGGGCGTTCAGCCCCAGCATTTT	TRBV5-8	TRBJ1-5	TRBD1	NA
CASSVFRSNSPLHF	TGTGCCAGCAGTGTTTTCAGGTCGAATTCACCCCTCCACTTT	TRBV2	TRBJ1-6	NA	many
CASRPWVPGMGYTF	TGTGCCAGCAGGCCGTGGGTCCCGGGGATGGGCTACACCTTC	TRBV6-5	TRBJ1-2	NA	NA
CASSPDRANTEAFF	TGTGCTAGCAGCCCGGACAGGGCTAACACTGAAGCTTTCTTT	TRBV7-7	TRBJ1-1	TRBD1	NA
CASGLRQGINTEAFF	TGTGCCAGCGGATTAAGACAGGGGATTAACACTGAAGCTTTCTTT	TRBV2	TRBJ1-1	TRBD1	NA
CASTPEGSTEAFF	TGTGCCAGCACCCCTGAAGGGAGCACTGAAGCTTTCTTT	TRBV12-3/TRBV12-4	TRBJ1-1	NA	NA
CASSLVSGRVEKLFF	TGTGCCAGCAGTTTAGTGTCTGGGAGGGTTGAAAAACTGTTTTTT	TRBV28	TRBJ1-4	NA	NA
CASSPKRGSSYNSPLHF	TGTGCCAGCTCACCAAAACGGGGGAGCTCCTATAATTCACCCCTCCACTTT	TRBV18	TRBJ1-6	NA	once
CASSGADNQPQHF	TGTGCCAGTAGTGGGGCCGACAATCAGCCCCAGCATTTT	TRBV19	TRBJ1-5	NA	NA
CAWNLVNTEAFF	TGTGCCTGGAACTTGGTGAACACTGAAGCTTTCTTT	TRBV30	TRBJ1-1	NA	NA
CASSSLLRGSRNEQFF	TGTGCCAGCAGTTCCTTATTAAGGGGATCGAGGAATGAGCAGTTCTTC	TRBV27	TRBJ2-1	NA	NA
CASSLFRGTNSPLHF	TGTGCCAGCAGCTTATTCAGGGGGACTAATTCACCCCTCCACTTT	TRBV11-2	TRBJ1-6	TRBD1	NA
CASSADTGDSGNTIYF	TGTGCCAGCAGCGCAGATACAGGGGACTCTGGAAACACCATATATTTT	TRBV9	TRBJ1-3	TRBD1	NA
CASSPNPQGGGETQYF	TGTGCTAGCAGCCCGAATCCACAGGGTGGGGGAGAGACCCAGTACTTC	TRBV7-7	TRBJ2-5	NA	NA
CASRTTGDEFF	TGTGCCAGCAGAACGACAGGGGATGAGTTCTTC	TRBV28	TRBJ2-1	TRBD1	NA
CASSDDLRWGDTEAFF	TGTGCCAGCAGTGATGATTTGCGTTGGGGGGACACTGAAGCTTTCTTT	TRBV6-1	TRBJ1-1	NA	NA
CASRGTGVRTDTQYF	TGTGCCAGTAGAGGGACAGGGGTGAGGACAGATACGCAGTATTTT	TRBV19	TRBJ2-3	TRBD1	NA
CASSQDSDFYGYTF	TGTGCCAGCAGCCAAGATTCAGACTTCTATGGCTACACCTTC	TRBV4-2	TRBJ1-2	NA	NA
CASSQEAGRRFF	TGTGCCAGCAGCCAAGAGGCTGGGCGACGGTTCTTC	TRBV3-1/TRBV3-2	TRBJ2-1	NA	NA
CASSQLGQTGALFF	TGCGCCAGCAGCCAACTGGGACAAACGGGCGCACTGTTTTTT	TRBV4-1	TRBJ1-4	NA	NA
CASSPGQGGNNEQFF	TGTGCCAGCTCACCGGGACAGGGGGGTAACAATGAGCAGTTCTTC	TRBV18	TRBJ2-1	TRBD1	NA
CASSSQYREGNTEAFF	TGTGCCAGCAGTTCCCAGTACAGGGAGGGGAACACTGAAGCTTTCTTT	TRBV6-5	TRBJ1-1	NA	NA
CASSSIERGGPGELFF	TGTGCCAGCAGCTCCATAGAGCGGGGGGGCCCCGGGGAGCTGTTTTTT	TRBV5-4	TRBJ2-2	TRBD2	once
CASSGRVHTDTQYF	TGTGCCAGCAGTGGGCGGGTACACACAGATACGCAGTATTTT	TRBV2	TRBJ2-3	NA	once
CSVEFRALPPDTQYF	TGCAGCGTTGAGTTCAGGGCCCTTCCTCCAGATACGCAGTATTTT	TRBV29-1	TRBJ2-3	NA	NA
CSASQGAVQEPQHF	TGCAGTGCTAGTCAGGGGGCGGTTCAGGAGCCCCAGCATTTT	TRBV20-1	TRBJ1-5	TRBD1	NA
CAWVGTDDSPLHF	TGTGCCTGGGTCGGGACAGACGATTCACCCCTCCACTTT	TRBV30	TRBJ1-6	TRBD1	few
CASSFPSGVETQYF	TGTGCCAGCAGCTTTCCTAGCGGGGTAGAGACCCAGTACTTC	TRBV7-9	TRBJ2-5	TRBD2	once
CASSRAGGETQYF	TGTGCCAGCAGCCGGGCGGGGGGAGAGACCCAGTACTTC	TRBV11-2	TRBJ2-5	TRBD2	NA
CASSPMTSGGANEQFF	TGTGCCAGCAGCCCCATGACTAGCGGGGGGGCAAATGAGCAGTTCTTC	TRBV14	TRBJ2-1	TRBD2	NA
CASSLDQGLAYNEQFF	TGCGCCAGCAGCTTGGATCAGGGGCTAGCCTACAATGAGCAGTTCTTC	TRBV5-1	TRBJ2-1	NA	NA
CASSARDSPYSSYNEQFF	TGTGCCAGCAGCGCCCGGGACAGCCCTTATAGCTCCTACAATGAGCAGTTCTTC	TRBV7-9	TRBJ2-1	TRBD1	NA
CASSEYSDPSGGRPQHF	TGTGCCAGCAGTGAATATTCGGACCCTTCCGGGGGGCGGCCCCAGCATTTT	TRBV6-1	TRBJ1-5	NA	many
CASSGTGNQPQHF	TGTGCCAGTAGTGGGACTGGCAATCAGCCCCAGCATTTT	TRBV19	TRBJ1-5	NA	NA
CAISETENQPQHF	TGTGCCATCAGTGAGACGGAGAATCAGCCCCAGCATTTT	TRBV10-3	TRBJ1-5	NA	NA
CAISGGDTGRGQPQHF	TGTGCCATCAGTGGGGGAGACACAGGGAGGGGTCAGCCCCAGCATTTT	TRBV10-3	TRBJ1-5	NA	NA
CASSLVAGRNEQFF	TGTGCCAGCAGCTTGGTCGCTGGCCGCAATGAGCAGTTCTTC	TRBV5-4	TRBJ2-1	NA	NA
CASSASGGADTQYF	TGTGCCAGCAGTGCTAGCGGGGGGGCTGATACGCAGTATTTT	TRBV6-4	TRBJ2-3	TRBD2	NA
CASSSASEGDTQYF	TGTGCCAGCAGCTCGGCTAGCGAGGGAGATACGCAGTATTTT	TRBV5-6	TRBJ2-3	NA	NA
CASSVGDRVGTQYF	TGTGCCAGCAGCGTAGGGGACAGGGTTGGGACCCAGTACTTC	TRBV9	TRBJ2-5	TRBD1	NA
CASSIGLAGVETQYF	TGTGCCAGCAGCATCGGACTAGCGGGGGTAGAGACCCAGTACTTC	TRBV5-4	TRBJ2-5	TRBD2	NA